The sequence of this TCR beta chain was determined in a study of shared clonotypes between healthy human individuals. General observations from the study: Clonotypes that were shared across a few donors made up approximately 5% of naive CD4 clonotypes.

CDR3 length equals 13 residues. Trimming cost V 6 bases and J 4 bases; bases outside gene matches: 3. CDR1 and CDR2 (germline): MGHDK, SYGVNS. The data were produced by immunoSEQ multiplex PCR, yet TCRdb's version contains in-frame clones alone and is incomplete. The sample has roughly 2.2 million clones, approximately 95% seen once. This clone turned up a few times. Its antigen is not known. Material: naive CD4+ T cells from PBMCs. Subset meaning: CD45RA+ positively selected. The TCR comes from a man aged 18 to 30 in good health. Some clones in this sample may be carry-over from other donors' samples. This rearrangement joins TRBV25-1 to TRBJ1-1; TRBD1 matches 9 bases. In DNA form, the CDR3 reads TGTGCCAGCAGGATGACAGGGGGCACTGAAGCTTTCTTT. Translation gives CASRMTGGTEAFF.